This passage covers 9 T cell receptor beta chains from one sample sequenced in a study of human T cells and chemical hapten exposure. A single record per CDR3 protein comes from TCRdb applying MiXCR to the RACE reads. The sample yields more than 65,000 distinct CDR3 sequences, about a tenth seen once. The time point: patch test 1, 2 weeks after DPC sensitization. Regarding treatment: therapeutic diphenylcyclopropenone sensitization with weekly scalp DPC. The sequencing used whole blood, collected in connection with sensitization to the hapten diphenylcyclopropenone (DPC). The receptors shown here come from a woman between 45 and 60 years old with alopecia areata. Some clones in this sample may be carry-over from other donors' samples.

This clonotype was seen many times. The V gene is TRBV10-3, the J gene TRBJ1-2, with TRBD1 matching 8 bases. The length of the CDR3 is 16 residues. V lost 10 bases, J lost 2 bases, and 15 bases stayed unmatched. In germline, CDR1 is ENHRY, CDR2 SYGVKD. As DNA, the CDR3 is TGTGCCAGTCGAGGAGACAGGGGTGACCTGAACTATGGCTACACCTTC. It encodes CASRGDRGDLNYGYTF.

This clonotype was counted only a few times. The rearrangement links TRBV7-3 to TRBJ2-3, with TRBD1 identical over 7 bases. J gave up 1 base and V 5 bases, and 6 bases lay outside the gene matches. The CDR3 sequence is 15 residues long. Germline lookup yields CDR1 SGHTA and CDR2 FQGTGA. DNA for the CDR3: TGTGCCAGCAGCCCATACAGGGGCCGCACAGATACGCAGTATTTT. It codes for CASSPYRGRTDTQYF.

This clonotype was counted at least ten times. V is TRBV7-2 and J is TRBJ2-1, with 10 bases that match TRBD2. Trimming at V came to 1 base and at J to 7 bases, leaving 7 bases not matched to a gene. The V gene's germline CDR1 is SGHTA and CDR2 FQGNSA. The CDR3 covers 16 residues. The CDR3 loop is CASSLDPAGGFNEQFF. CDR3 bases: TGTGCCAGCAGCTTAGACCCAGCGGGAGGGTTTAATGAGCAGTTCTTC.

V and J are TRBV28 and TRBJ2-4; D is undetermined. The CDR3 is 15 residues long. Trimming stripped 5 bases from V and 2 bases from J, with 13 bases between. Germline V CDR1 and CDR2: MDHEN, SYDVKM. For the CDR3, the DNA is TGTGCCAGCAGTAAAGGGTCATACTCCAAAAACATTCAGTACTTC. This encodes CASSKGSYSKNIQYF. The variable domain in full, with the rest retrieved from reference TRBV28 and TRBJ2-4, is DVKVTQSSRYLVKRTGEKVFLECVQDMDHENMFWYRQDPGLGLRLIYFSYDVKMKEKGDIPEGYSVSREKKERFSLILESASTNQTSMYLCASSKGSYSKNIQYFGAGTRLSVL.

This chain uses TRBV6-5 with TRBJ1-2; D call uncertain. V was shortened by 0 bases and J by 7 bases, with 15 bases between the two germline ends. CDR3 length equals 15 residues. In germline, CDR1 is MNHEY, CDR2 SVGAGI. The CDR3 sequence: CASSYSSPGKGGYTF. CDR3 in DNA: TGTGCCAGCAGTTACTCGTCCCCGGGCAAGGGTGGCTACACCTTC.

This chain uses TRBV29-1 with TRBJ1-2; a weak D match, TRBD1 (5 bases). Germline lookup yields CDR1 SQVTM and CDR2 ANQGSEA. The V gene lost 6 bases and the J gene lost 8 bases, with 10 bases spanning the gap. The CDR3 consists of 10 residues. In DNA, the CDR3 is TGCAGCGTGGGGGAGGAAGGCTACACCTTC. Translated, it gives CSVGEEGYTF.

The genes are TRBV4-3 and TRBJ2-2, with D tentatively TRBD2 (5 bases). Trimming shortened V by 1 base and J by 4 bases, and 7 bases separated the two germline ends. The CDR3 totals 14 residues. From germline, CDR1 is LGHNA and CDR2 YSLEER. CDR3 loop: CASSQGEITGELFF. The CDR3 DNA reads TGCGCCAGCAGCCAAGGGGAGATCACCGGGGAGCTGTTTTTT.

The chain employs TRBV7-2 and TRBJ2-7; a possible D gene is TRBD2 (6 bases). V gave up 6 bases and J gave up 4 bases, with 16 bases separating them. From germline, CDR1 is SGHTA and CDR2 FQGNSA. The CDR3 has 14 residues. The chain's CDR3 is CASSTGTEPYEQYF. CDR3 nucleotides: TGTGCCAGCAGTACCGGGACTGAGCCGTACGAGCAGTACTTC.

This clonotype has a handful of counts. The CDR3 bases are TGTGCCAGCAGCCCCCGTCCGGGGGAGCTGTTTTTT. As protein: CASSPRPGELFF. The gene calls are TRBV21-1 and TRBJ2-2. TRBV21-1 has pseudogene status. The CDR3 loop spans 12 amino acids.